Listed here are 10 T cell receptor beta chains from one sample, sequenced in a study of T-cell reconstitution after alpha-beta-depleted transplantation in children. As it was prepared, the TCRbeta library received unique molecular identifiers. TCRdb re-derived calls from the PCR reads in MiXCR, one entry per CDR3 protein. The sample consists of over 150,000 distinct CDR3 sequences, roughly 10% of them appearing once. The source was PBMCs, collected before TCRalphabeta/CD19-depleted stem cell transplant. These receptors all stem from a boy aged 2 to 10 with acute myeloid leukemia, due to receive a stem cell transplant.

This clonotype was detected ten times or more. The DNA of the CDR3 is TGCAGTGCTAGAGACATAGCGGGAGCTCAAGAGACCCAGTACTTC. This encodes CSARDIAGAQETQYF. The genes are TRBV20-1 and TRBJ2-5; the match to TRBD2 covers 9 bases. Germline V gene lookup returns CDR1 DFQATT and CDR2 SNEGSKA (reference sequence). The CDR3 covers 15 residues. J was trimmed by 2 bases and V by 0 bases; bases with no gene match: 4.

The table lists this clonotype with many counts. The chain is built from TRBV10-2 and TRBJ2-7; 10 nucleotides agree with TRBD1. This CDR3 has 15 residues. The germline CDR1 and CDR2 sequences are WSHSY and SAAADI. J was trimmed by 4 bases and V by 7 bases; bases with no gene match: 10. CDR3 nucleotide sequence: TGCGCCAGCAACCCGAAGGGGGGACAGGGGTACGAGCAGTACGTC. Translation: CASNPKGGQGYEQYV.

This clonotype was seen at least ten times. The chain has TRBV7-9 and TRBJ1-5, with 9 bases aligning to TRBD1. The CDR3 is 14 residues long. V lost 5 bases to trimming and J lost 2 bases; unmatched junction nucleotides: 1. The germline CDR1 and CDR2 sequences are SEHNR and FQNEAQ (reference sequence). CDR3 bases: TGTGCCAGCAGCCGGACAGGGGGCAATCAGCCCCAGCATTTT. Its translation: CASSRTGGNQPQHF.

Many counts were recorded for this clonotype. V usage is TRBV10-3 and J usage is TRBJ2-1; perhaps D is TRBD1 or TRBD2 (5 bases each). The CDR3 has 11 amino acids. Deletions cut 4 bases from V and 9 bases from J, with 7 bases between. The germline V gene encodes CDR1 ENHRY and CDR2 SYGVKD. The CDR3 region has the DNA TGTGCCATCAGTGGGGACCGTGAGCAGTTCTTC. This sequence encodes CAISGDREQFF.

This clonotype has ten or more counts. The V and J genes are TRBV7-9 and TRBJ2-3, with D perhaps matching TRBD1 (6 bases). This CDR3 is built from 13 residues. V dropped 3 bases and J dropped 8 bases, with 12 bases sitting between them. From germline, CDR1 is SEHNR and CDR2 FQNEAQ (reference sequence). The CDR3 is CASSLDSQATQYF. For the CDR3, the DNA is TGTGCCAGCAGCTTGGACAGTCAGGCTACGCAGTATTTT.

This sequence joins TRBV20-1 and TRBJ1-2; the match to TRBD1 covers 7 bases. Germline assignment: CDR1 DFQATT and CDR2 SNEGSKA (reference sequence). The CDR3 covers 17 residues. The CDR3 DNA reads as TGCTGCGCTAGAGATGTAGGGACAGCCGTCATATTTAATGGCTACACCTTC. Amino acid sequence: CCARDVGTAVIFNGYTF.

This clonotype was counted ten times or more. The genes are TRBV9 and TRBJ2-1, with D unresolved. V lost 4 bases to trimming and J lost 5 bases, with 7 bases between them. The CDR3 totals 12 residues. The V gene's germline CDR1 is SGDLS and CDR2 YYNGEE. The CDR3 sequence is CASSTLNNEQFF. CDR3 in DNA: TGTGCCAGCAGCACCTTAAACAATGAGCAGTTCTTC.

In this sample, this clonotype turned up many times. The CDR3 spells CASSQDRSGSTSHEQFF. CDR3 coding DNA: TGTGCCAGCAGCCAAGATCGGAGCGGGAGTACTTCACATGAGCAGTTCTTC. The rearrangement uses TRBV4-2 and TRBJ2-1; 8 bases map to TRBD2. This CDR3 has 17 residues. J was trimmed by 8 bases and V by 0 bases; bases with no gene match: 12. CDR1 LGHNA and CDR2 YNFKEQ come from the germline V gene.

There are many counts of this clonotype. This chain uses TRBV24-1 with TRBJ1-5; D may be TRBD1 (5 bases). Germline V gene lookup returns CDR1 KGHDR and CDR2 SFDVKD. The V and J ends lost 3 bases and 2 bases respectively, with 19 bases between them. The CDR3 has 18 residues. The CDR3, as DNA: TGTGCCACCAGTGATGACAGACACTCGCCTCCCGGCAATCAGCCCCAGCATTTT. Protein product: CATSDDRHSPPGNQPQHF.

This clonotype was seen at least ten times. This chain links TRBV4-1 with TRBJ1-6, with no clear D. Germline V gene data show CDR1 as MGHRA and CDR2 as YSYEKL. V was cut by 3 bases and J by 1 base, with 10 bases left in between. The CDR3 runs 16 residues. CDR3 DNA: TGCGCCAGCAGCCACCCGGGGAGGTCCTATAATTCACCCCTCCACTTT. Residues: CASSHPGRSYNSPLHF.